The source of this T cell receptor beta chain is a study of blood T cell repertoires in COVID-19. For the study at large: From the United States, Italy and Spain came samples of acute and convalescent COVID-19.

The germline V gene encodes CDR1 MGHRA and CDR2 YSYEKL. J gave up 5 bases and V 2 bases, and 8 bases lay outside the gene matches. This CDR3 has 15 amino acids. In the study's own analysis: Reference gene primer amplification yielded estimated nucleated cell counts. Sequencing used immunoSEQ multiplex PCR; TCRdb keeps in-frame clones, though not all of them. V and J calls and clone size are copied from that table; D and trimming were computed from the DNA. The sample has over 50,000 clones; around four fifths are singletons. The genes are TRBV4-1 and TRBJ2-5, with TRBD1 matching over 7 bases. The sequenced sample was peripheral blood. The TCR originated in a man in his fifties or sixties with acute or convalescent COVID-19. The CDR3 DNA follows: TGCGCCAGCAGCCAACTTACAGGGGCTGGGGAGACCCAGTACTTC. This codes for CASSQLTGAGETQYF.